The present T cell receptor beta chain was sequenced within a study of cytomegalovirus exposure and HLA in healthy donors. Study-wide findings and caveats: In a later analysis, V- and J-gene trimming of beta chains associated with a DCLRE1C missense variant, replicated independently. High sensitivity and specificity were reportedly achieved when the classifier diagnosed cytomegalovirus status.

Details on this clone: Its cognate antigen is unknown.

Use of 60 Vbeta and 13 Jbeta primers characterized the PCR. Produced via immunoSEQ multiplex PCR; TCRdb's table is partial and in-frame only. Among tens of thousands of clones listed, 70% were seen once. The CDR3 contains 13 residues. Germline V gene sequence: CDR1 LNHNV, CDR2 YYDKDF (reference sequence). V gave up 5 bases and J gave up 1 base, with 3 bases separating them. The sequenced sample was PBMCs. V gene TRBV15 combines with J gene TRBJ2-6; D not resolved. The receptor's source is a woman aged 45-65 years in good health and CMV-seronegative. The CDR3 loop is CATSSSGANVLTF. CDR3 coding DNA: TGTGCCACCAGCTCATCTGGGGCCAACGTCCTGACTTTC.